A single TCR beta chain is shown here with its context. Produced via immunoSEQ multiplex PCR; TCRdb's table is partial and in-frame only. The sample has about 60,000 clones; approximately 86% are singletons. The data originate from a study of OX40 agonist ivuxolimab in advanced cancers. Across the whole study: Patients took ivuxolimab, an agonistic anti-OX40 (CD134) antibody. Patients were infused with ivuxolimab every 2 weeks at 0.01 to 10 mg/kg. Three partial responders included one hepatocellular carcinoma patient and two cutaneous melanoma patients.

Germline loops: CDR1 SNHLY, CDR2 FYNNEI. This CDR3 has 17 amino acids. Germline trimming cut 4 bases from V and 4 bases from J; bases unmatched to any gene: 12. The material was CD4+ or CD8+ T cells sorted from blood, obtained in a trial of the OX40 agonist ivuxolimab. The V call is TRBV2, the J call TRBJ1-1; 10 bases line up with TRBD1. The TCR sequence derives from an adult with an advanced solid tumor such as melanoma, head and neck, liver or kidney cancer. CDR3 sequence: CASSGGTGAPAGTEAFF. The CDR3 DNA sequence: TGTGCCAGCAGTGGAGGGACAGGGGCGCCCGCAGGCACTGAAGCTTTCTTT.